This entry lists 20 T cell receptor beta chains sequenced from one sample in a study of cytomegalovirus exposure and HLA in healthy donors. PCR employed 60 Vbeta and 13 Jbeta primers. Data came from immunoSEQ multiplex PCR; TCRdb stores just in-frame clones and leaves some out. The top ten clones hold around a tenth of a sample with approximately 150,000 clones, around 80% of them seen once. Sequencing input: PBMCs. Receptors originate from a man younger than 35 in good health and CMV-seropositive.

This clone was seen only a few times. V usage is TRBV5-1 and J usage is TRBJ2-6; 7 bases line up with TRBD1. From germline, CDR1 is SGHRS and CDR2 YFSETQ. J lost 2 bases, V lost 7 bases, and 9 bases had no gene match. The CDR3 contains 16 residues. Here the CDR3 reads CASAERTGAGANVLTF. The CDR3 DNA reads TGCGCCAGCGCCGAAAGAACAGGGGCTGGGGCCAACGTCCTGACTTTC.

This chain uses TRBV2 with TRBJ1-4; 11 nucleotides agree with TRBD1. The V segment lost 4 bases and the J segment 4 bases; nucleotides outside the gene matches: 8. CDR1 is SNHLY, CDR2 FYNNEI, per germline. This CDR3 region has 17 residues. The chain's CDR3 is CASSVRTGGRLNEKLFF. The DNA for the CDR3 is TGTGCCAGCAGTGTAAGGACAGGGGGCCGGCTTAATGAAAAACTGTTTTTT.

The CDR3 spells CASRIEGSPLHF. The CDR3 coding sequence is TGTGCCAGCAGAATTGAGGGTTCACCCCTCCACTTT. This rearrangement joins TRBV5-4 to TRBJ1-6; no clear D gene. Trimming pared 5 bases from V and 9 bases from J, leaving 9 bases between. Germline V gene lookup returns CDR1 SGHNT and CDR2 YYREEE (reference sequence). CDR3 length: 12 amino acids.

This clone came up once. V gene TRBV7-9 combines with J gene TRBJ2-5, with TRBD1 identical over 11 bases. The last part of the DNA fits TRBJ2-7 better; the J call may be wrong. The CDR3 covers 16 residues. Germline V gene lookup returns CDR1 SEHNR and CDR2 FQNEAQ (reference sequence). The CDR3 loop is CASSHGGQGASYEQYF. CDR3 sequence (DNA): TGTGCCAGCAGCCATGGCGGACAGGGGGCGTCCTACGAGCAGTACTTC.

CDR3 loop: CASNGAQGYTDTQYF. The CDR3 nucleotides read TGTGCCAGCAACGGAGCGCAGGGCTACACAGATACGCAGTATTTT. V usage is TRBV9 and J usage is TRBJ2-3; D is possibly TRBD1 (5 bases). Trimming stripped 6 bases from V and 2 bases from J, with 16 bases between. Germline lookup yields CDR1 SGDLS and CDR2 YYNGEE. There are 15 residues in the CDR3.

The chain has TRBV6-1 and TRBJ1-5; 7 bases agree with TRBD1. This CDR3 spans 15 amino acids. In germline, CDR1 is MNHNS, CDR2 SASEGT. The trim removed 3 bases at V and 7 bases at J, leaving 9 bases unmatched. The CDR3 DNA is TGTGCCAGCAGTGATTCAGGGGGTCGAGGGCAGCCCCAGCATTTT. Protein product: CASSDSGGRGQPQHF.

The chain recombines TRBV30 with TRBJ1-3, with no clear D. Trimming removed 4 bases at V and 4 bases at J, with 8 bases between. The germline V gene encodes CDR1 GTSNPN and CDR2 SVGIG (reference sequence). The CDR3 contains 12 residues. The CDR3 is CAWKELGNTIYF. The CDR3 DNA reads TGTGCCTGGAAAGAGTTGGGAAACACCATATATTTT.

This clone was seen a single time. The chain combines TRBV6-5 with TRBJ1-2; 9 nucleotides match TRBD1. Trimming cost V 5 bases and J 4 bases; bases outside gene matches: 8. The germline gives CDR1 MNHEY, CDR2 SVGAGI. The CDR3 spans 15 residues. The CDR3 spells CASSTTGGAGYGYTF. For the CDR3, the DNA is TGTGCCAGCAGTACCACAGGGGGCGCGGGCTATGGCTACACCTTC.

The genes are TRBV19 and TRBJ2-2; 8 positions match TRBD2. There are 13 residues in the CDR3. V lost 11 bases and J lost 0; bases outside the gene matches: 2. Germline V gene data show CDR1 as LNHDA and CDR2 as SQIVND (reference sequence). CDR3: CASREANTGELFF. CDR3 nucleotide sequence: TGTGCCTCGCGGGAGGCGAACACCGGGGAGCTGTTTTTT.

This chain joins TRBV27 and TRBJ2-1, with 13 bases matching TRBD2. Germline-derived CDR1 and CDR2 are MNHEY and SMNVEV (reference sequence). The V gene end was trimmed by 2 bases and the J gene end by 4 bases; junction bases not matched to a gene: 17. The CDR3 contains 21 residues. In DNA form, the CDR3 reads TGTGCCAGCAGTTTACGGTGGACTAGCGGGAGCGTCGGGGGACCATACAATGAGCAGTTCTTC. It yields the protein CASSLRWTSGSVGGPYNEQFF.

The chain has TRBV5-4 and TRBJ2-2; tentative D call: TRBD1 (6 bases). Trimming removed 0 bases from V and 0 bases from J, with 9 bases in between. This CDR3 has 16 residues. Germline loops: CDR1 SGHNT, CDR2 YYREEE (reference sequence). DNA of the CDR3: TGTGCCAGCAGCTTGGGAAGGGGGACGAACACCGGGGAGCTGTTTTTT. Amino acid sequence: CASSLGRGTNTGELFF.

J is TRBJ1-6 and V is TRBV7-2; 7 bases are a match to TRBD1. This CDR3 has 14 amino acids. CDR1 and CDR2 (germline): SGHTA, FQGNSA. Losses at the gene ends were 5 bases for V and 6 bases for J; bases not matched to a gene: 4. The CDR3 coding sequence is TGTGCCAGCAGCCTGGGGACAGCTAATTCACCCCTCCACTTT. Protein sequence: CASSLGTANSPLHF.

The V and J genes are TRBV4-3 and TRBJ1-2; no clear D gene. Trimming pared 0 bases from V and 4 bases from J, leaving 9 bases between. CDR3 size: 14 residues. From germline, CDR1 is LGHNA and CDR2 YSLEER. CDR3: CASSQDVRVYGYTF. Written as DNA, the CDR3 is TGCGCCAGCAGCCAAGATGTTCGAGTCTATGGCTACACCTTC.

In regard to this clone: At one boundary the junction diverges from the germline segment, which might be a read error. V usage is TRBV5-6 and J usage is TRBJ2-7; D is unresolved. Germline V lookup: CDR1 SGHDT, CDR2 YYEEEE. The CDR3 spans 11 residues. DNA for the CDR3: TGTGCCAGCAGCCTGCCCTATGAGCAGTACTTC. It translates to CASSLPYEQYF.

The chain joins TRBV15 to TRBJ1-1; no clear D gene. Germline-derived CDR1 and CDR2 are LNHNV and YYDKDF (reference sequence). Trimming stripped 0 bases from V and 11 bases from J, with 13 bases between. The length of the CDR3 is 13 residues. The CDR3: CATSRDIGAWAFF. CDR3 sequence (DNA): TGTGCCACCAGCAGAGACATAGGAGCGTGGGCTTTCTTT.

This chain uses TRBV9 with TRBJ1-1; the D gene is possibly TRBD1 (5 bases). The V end lost 0 bases, the J end lost 1 base, and 10 bases lay between the germline ends. The germline CDR1 and CDR2 sequences are SGDLS and YYNGEE. This CDR3 contains 15 residues. In nucleotides, the CDR3 is TGTGCCAGCAGCGTAGCCCCAGGGCCGAACACTGAAGCTTTCTTT. It translates to CASSVAPGPNTEAFF.

This chain joins TRBV5-1 and TRBJ2-3; D may be TRBD2 (5 bases). The CDR3 length is 14 residues. V lost 0 bases to trimming and J lost 2 bases, with 7 bases between them. Germline values: CDR1 SGHRS, CDR2 YFSETQ. CDR3 loop: CASSLERITDTQYF. Written as DNA, the CDR3 is TGCGCCAGCAGCTTGGAGCGGATCACAGATACGCAGTATTTT. Looking up the rest from reference TRBV5-1 and TRBJ2-3 gives the full variable domain: KAGVTQTPRYLIKTRGQQVTLSCSPISGHRSVSWYQQTPGQGLQFLFEYFSETQRNKGNFPGRFSGRQFSNSRSEMNVSTLELGDSALYLCASSLERITDTQYFGPGTRLTVL.

This sequence joins TRBV5-1 and TRBJ1-1, with 10 bases aligning to TRBD1. Germline values: CDR1 SGHRS, CDR2 YFSETQ. V shed 7 bases and J 5 bases; nucleotides not matched to a gene: 11. CDR3 length: 15 residues. CDR3 in amino acids: CASEKSGTGVTEAFF. In DNA form, the CDR3 reads TGCGCCAGCGAAAAATCGGGGACAGGGGTTACTGAAGCTTTCTTT.

This chain joins TRBV10-3 and TRBJ2-1; TRBD1 might be the D (5 bases). V shed 3 bases and J shed 4 bases, with 16 bases lying between them. The CDR3 totals 16 residues. Germline V gives CDR1 ENHRY, CDR2 SYGVKD. CDR3: CAISDDSGAGYNEQFF. The DNA of the CDR3 is TGTGCCATCAGTGATGACAGTGGGGCTGGTTACAATGAGCAGTTCTTC.

The V call is TRBV18, the J call TRBJ2-7; 11 positions agree with TRBD2. This CDR3 comprises 18 residues. Germline V gives CDR1 KGHSH, CDR2 LQKENI. The trim removed 4 bases at V and 7 bases at J, leaving 18 bases unmatched. CDR3 DNA sequence: TGTGCCAGCTCACGACAGGGCCCACTAGCGGGGGCGGTGGGAGAGCAGTACTTC. Amino acid sequence: CASSRQGPLAGAVGEQYF.